The 12 T cell receptor beta chains reported below all come from one sample, sequenced in a study of T cell repertoires in cytomegalovirus infection. TCRdb itself ran the reads through MiXCR, one entry per CDR3 protein. The top ten hold 12% of the sample, which has a few hundred thousand distinct CDR3 sequences, roughly a sixth seen once. The material sequenced was PBMCs. The receptors were sampled from a human donor in good health (CMV status not recorded). Some clones in this sample may be carry-over from other donors' samples.

This clonotype was observed a few times. V is TRBV18 and J is TRBJ2-5, with D possibly TRBD1 on 6 matching bases. The length of the CDR3 is 14 residues. Trimming took off 3 bases at V and 2 bases at J, with 10 bases between the two ends. Germline values: CDR1 KGHSH, CDR2 LQKENI. Here the CDR3 DNA reads TGTGCCAGCTCACCCCGGGACACACAAGAGACCCAGTACTTC. It codes for CASSPRDTQETQYF.

The rearrangement uses TRBV14 and TRBJ2-2; no definite D call. CDR3 length equals 13 residues. Trimming cost V 3 bases and J 3 bases, with 5 bases left between them. Per germline, CDR1 SGHDN and CDR2 FVKESK. The CDR3 nucleotides are TGTGCCAGCAGCCACGGGTACACCGGGGAGCTGTTTTTT. It encodes CASSHGYTGELFF.

This chain joins TRBV14 and TRBJ2-1; 9 bases are a match to TRBD2. V shed 1 base and J 3 bases; nucleotides not matched to a gene: 10. This CDR3 region has 18 residues. The germline gives CDR1 SGHDN, CDR2 FVKESK. CDR3 amino acids: CASSQAPQRGDYYNEQFF. The CDR3 nucleotides are TGTGCCAGCAGCCAAGCCCCTCAGCGGGGGGACTACTACAATGAGCAGTTCTTC.

CDR3 DNA: TGTGCCAGCAGCGAGGGGGCCGAGCAGTACTTC. Encoded protein: CASSEGAEQYF. The chain uses TRBV6-5 and TRBJ2-7, with TRBD1 matching over 7 bases. The CDR3 loop spans 11 amino acids. Trimming removed 6 bases from V and 6 bases from J; junction bases left unmatched: 2. Germline loops: CDR1 MNHEY, CDR2 SVGAGI.

This clonotype has just a few counts. The chain employs TRBV14 and TRBJ2-7; D is perhaps TRBD2 (5 bases). V was pared by 4 bases and J by 0 bases, with 13 bases between. The CDR3 sequence is 15 residues long. The germline V gene encodes CDR1 SGHDN and CDR2 FVKESK. DNA of the CDR3: TGTGCCAGCAGCCCGTGGACTTCCAGCTCCTACGAGCAGTACTTC. It codes for CASSPWTSSSYEQYF.

This chain joins TRBV2 and TRBJ1-2; TRBD1 matches 9 bases. Germline V gives CDR1 SNHLY, CDR2 FYNNEI. The V and J ends lost 6 bases and 2 bases, in that order; junction bases with no gene match: 4. This CDR3 region has 14 residues. CDR3 region: CASSRDRVNYGYTF. Here the CDR3 DNA reads TGTGCCAGCAGCCGGGACAGGGTAAACTATGGCTACACCTTC.

DNA of the CDR3: TGTGCCAGCAGCCACGGGGAGGACGAGCAGTACTTC. It specifies CASSHGEDEQYF. The rearrangement links TRBV7-9 to TRBJ2-7; possible D gene TRBD2, 6 bases. Trimming stripped 5 bases from V and 5 bases from J, with 10 bases between. CDR3 size: 12 residues. CDR1 and CDR2 (germline): SEHNR, FQNEAQ (reference sequence).

This clonotype was counted ten times or more. V gene TRBV7-2 combines with J gene TRBJ1-5; D uncertain. The germline gives CDR1 SGHTA, CDR2 FQGNSA. Deletions cut 0 bases from V and 5 bases from J, with 8 bases between. The CDR3 is 14 amino acids. CDR3 DNA: TGTGCCAGCAGCTTAGCGGTGGGGTATCAGCCCCAGCATTTT. This translates into CASSLAVGYQPQHF.

The V call is TRBV12-5, the J call TRBJ2-3; possibly TRBD1 for D (6 bases). The CDR3 runs to 13 residues. CDR1 is LGHNT, CDR2 FRNRAP, per germline. Trimming cost V 1 base and J 4 bases, with 6 bases left between them. CDR3 nucleotides: TGTGCTAGTGGTTTGGACAGGGCAGATACGCAGTATTTT. Encoded protein: CASGLDRADTQYF. Together with reference TRBV12-5 and TRBJ2-3, the CDR3 gives the full variable domain: DARVTQTPRHKVTEMGQEVTMRCQPILGHNTVFWYRQTMMQGLELLAYFRNRAPLDDSGMPKDRFSAEMPDATLATLKIQPSEPRDSAVYFCASGLDRADTQYFGPGTRLTVL.

This clonotype has ten or more counts. The chain is built from TRBV6-5 and TRBJ2-4; 11 bases fit TRBD1. The CDR3 extends over 16 amino acids. The V and J ends lost 2 bases and 0 bases, in that order; junction bases with no gene match: 0. Germline CDR1 reads MNHEY; CDR2 reads SVGAGI. This CDR3 reads CASSYGTGGAKNIQYF. Written as DNA, the CDR3 is TGTGCCAGCAGTTACGGGACAGGGGGAGCCAAAAACATTCAGTACTTC.

This clonotype was seen at least ten times. The chain has TRBV12-3 or TRBV12-4 and TRBJ1-5; no clear D. Trimming shortened V by 5 bases and J by 1 base, and 6 bases separated the two germline ends. The CDR3 contains 13 residues. The CDR3 loop reads CASSLGSNQPQHF. Written as DNA, the CDR3 is TGTGCCAGCAGTCTAGGCAGCAATCAGCCCCAGCATTTT.

V gene TRBV20-1 combines with J gene TRBJ1-2; maybe TRBD1 (6 bases). This CDR3 region has 11 residues. V gave up 7 bases and J gave up 8 bases, with 14 bases separating them. The germline V gene has CDR1 DFQATT and CDR2 SNEGSKA (reference sequence). CDR3 loop: CSGLTGRGYTF. The DNA for the CDR3 is TGCAGTGGGCTAACAGGGCGCGGCTACACCTTC.